This T cell receptor beta chain stems from a study of blood T cell repertoires in COVID-19. Study-wide context: Collection of acute and convalescent COVID-19 samples took place in the United States, Italy and Spain. T cells, B-cell-depleted T cells, or PBMCs provided the cDNA or gDNA that served as material.

The authors' processing: Quantification of nucleated cells was approximated via reference gene primer amplification. TCRdb's copy holds only in-frame clones and misses some; the assay was immunoSEQ multiplex PCR. V and J calls and clone size follow that table, whereas D and trimming were derived from the DNA. The sample holds 150,000 to 200,000 clones, 87% seen once. The CDR3 is made up of 14 amino acids. V was shortened by 5 bases and J by 4 bases, with 14 bases between the two germline ends. In germline, CDR1 is SGHTA, CDR2 FQGNSA. While infection was still active, Seattle patients were enrolled and then followed longitudinally.

The origin of this receptor is a woman in her sixties or seventies with COVID-19, enrolled during active disease. The V gene is TRBV7-2, the J gene TRBJ1-2; no firm D call. The sequenced sample consisted of peripheral blood. The CDR3 region has the DNA TGTGCCAGCAGCCCGGGAGAGGTGGGCTATGGCTACACCTTC. It codes for CASSPGEVGYGYTF.